These T cell receptor beta chains were read from a single sample in a study of blood T cell repertoires in COVID-19. Repertoires were generated with immunoSEQ multiplex PCR, while TCRdb's copy carries only in-frame clones and drops some. This repertoire shows 95,000 to 150,000 clones, about 82% found once; its top ten account for roughly 17%. The sequencing sample was made of peripheral blood. The receptors here all came from a man aged 55 to 70 with active or convalescent COVID-19. CDR3s include the opening cysteine and the closing phenylalanine or tryptophan. D genes are given only for firm matches. Expanded clones get a size class; other rows say once, few or many, or leave the size out.

TRBJ2-7	TRBD2	TRBV7-2	NA	CASNLLAGSYEQYF	TGTGCCAGCAATTTACTAGCGGGGTCCTACGAGCAGTACTTC
TRBJ1-1	TRBD1	TRBV4-1	NA	CASSHPGQGKTEAFF	TGCGCCAGCAGCCACCCGGGACAGGGGAAGACTGAAGCTTTCTTT
TRBJ1-2	NA	TRBV28	NA	CASSRALGGSYGYTF	TGTGCCAGCAGTCGCGCCCTCGGGGGGTCCTATGGCTACACCTTC
TRBJ1-3	NA	TRBV9	NA	CASSVGTTQRNTIYF	TGTGCCAGCAGCGTAGGTACGACACAAAGAAACACCATATATTTT
TRBJ1-5	NA	TRBV27	NA	CASSLRGGNQPQHF	TGTGCCAGCAGTTTAAGGGGTGGCAATCAGCCCCAGCATTTT
TRBJ1-2	NA	TRBV5-1	NA	CASSSGQSYGYTF	TGCGCCAGCAGCTCAGGACAGAGCTATGGCTACACCTTC
TRBJ2-5	NA	TRBV11-2	NA	CASSETGVQETQYF	TGTGCCAGCAGCGAGACCGGGGTCCAAGAGACCCAGTACTTC
TRBJ1-3	NA	TRBV5-1	NA	CASSSSTGQGNTIYF	TGCGCCAGCAGCTCCTCGACAGGCCAAGGAAACACCATATATTTT
TRBJ2-1	TRBD1	TRBV24-1	NA	CATSERDRGYRFYNEQFF	TGTGCCACCAGTGAACGGGACAGGGGCTACCGGTTTTATAATGAGCAGTTCTTC
TRBJ1-2	TRBD1	TRBV2	NA	CASRRGQDYGYTF	TGTGCCAGCAGACGCGGACAGGACTATGGCTACACCTTC
TRBJ1-1	TRBD1	TRBV5-1	NA	CASSFQGGSGEAFF	TGCGCCAGCAGCTTCCAGGGGGGTTCGGGCGAAGCTTTCTTT
TRBJ2-7	TRBD2	TRBV30	NA	CAWRGLAGGYEQYF	TGTGCCTGGAGGGGACTAGCGGGAGGCTACGAGCAGTACTTC
TRBJ2-5	TRBD1	TRBV6-5	few	CASSSTTGVQETQYF	TGTGCCAGCAGTTCGACGACAGGGGTTCAAGAGACCCAGTACTTC
TRBJ2-5	TRBD1	TRBV6-6	once	CASSQGQAGGTQYF	TGTGCCAGCAGTCAGGGACAGGCAGGGGGGACCCAGTACTTC
TRBJ1-5	NA	TRBV19	NA	CASADQGGSNQPQHF	TGTGCCAGCGCCGATCAGGGCGGTAGCAATCAGCCCCAGCATTTT
TRBJ2-1	TRBD2	TRBV5-1	NA	CASSLDAGGIPSEQFF	TGCGCCAGCAGCTTGGATGCGGGAGGAATCCCAAGTGAGCAGTTCTTC
TRBJ2-1	TRBD2	TRBV5-4	few	CASRDGSLAGGFGEQFF	TGTGCCAGCAGAGACGGATCTCTAGCGGGAGGGTTCGGTGAGCAGTTCTTC
TRBJ2-1	TRBD2	TRBV20-1	NA	CSASSGNAYNEQFF	TGCAGTGCTAGTAGCGGGAATGCCTACAATGAGCAGTTCTTC
TRBJ1-1	NA	TRBV18	NA	CASSPQGGTEAFF	TGTGCCAGCTCACCGCAGGGAGGCACTGAAGCTTTCTTT
TRBJ1-2	NA	TRBV28	NA	CASSFRIGYTF	TGTGCCAGCAGTTTTCGAATCGGGTACACCTTC
TRBJ2-1	NA	TRBV2	NA	CASGSGSSRNEQFF	TGTGCCAGCGGGTCAGGGTCATCCCGAAATGAGCAGTTCTTC
TRBJ1-2	TRBD1	TRBV18	NA	CASSPPQGADGYTF	TGTGCCAGCTCACCGCCCCAGGGGGCTGATGGCTACACCTTC
TRBJ2-5	TRBD1	TRBV5-1	NA	CASSIKPGGAWSQETQYF	TGCGCCAGCAGCATAAAACCAGGGGGAGCTTGGTCCCAAGAGACCCAGTACTTC
TRBJ1-4	NA	TRBV6-4	NA	CASTLPRGDEKLFF	TGTGCCAGCACCTTACCCCGGGGAGACGAAAAACTGTTTTTT
TRBJ1-5	TRBD1	TRBV19	NA	CASSQQGSGQPQHF	TGTGCCAGTAGCCAACAGGGGTCGGGACAGCCCCAGCATTTT
TRBJ2-7	TRBD1	TRBV29-1	NA	CSVGDSSYEQYF	TGCAGCGTCGGGGACAGTTCCTACGAGCAGTACTTC
TRBJ2-7	NA	TRBV14	once	CASSQDGTLNEQYF	TGTGCCAGCAGCCAAGATGGGACACTCAACGAGCAGTACTTC
TRBJ1-1	TRBD1	TRBV4-2	NA	CASSRDRDSTEAFF	TGTGCCAGCAGCCGAGACAGGGACTCGACTGAAGCTTTCTTT
TRBJ2-1	NA	TRBV9	few	CASSVQGVEQFF	TGTGCCAGCAGCGTACAAGGGGTTGAGCAGTTCTTC
TRBJ2-3	TRBD1	TRBV11-3	NA	CASSFRQGDTQYF	TGTGCCAGCAGCTTCCGACAGGGGGATACGCAGTATTTT
TRBJ2-3	NA	TRBV29-1	NA	CSIYTGADTQYF	TGCAGCATTTACACCGGGGCAGATACGCAGTATTTT
TRBJ1-1	NA	TRBV2	NA	CASSVSGGGEAFF	TGTGCCAGCAGTGTATCCGGGGGTGGTGAAGCTTTCTTT
TRBJ1-2	NA	TRBV19	NA	CASSLSSYGYTF	TGTGCCAGTAGCCTCTCGAGCTATGGCTACACCTTC
TRBJ2-4	TRBD1	TRBV7-2	NA	CASGQGSLAKNIQYF	TGTGCCAGCGGACAGGGGTCGTTAGCCAAAAACATTCAGTACTTC
TRBJ2-2	NA	TRBV5-4	NA	CASSLRRDYTGELFF	TGTGCCAGCAGCTTACGGCGGGATTACACCGGGGAGCTGTTTTTT
TRBJ2-1	TRBD2	TRBV19	NA	CASSDREGRYNEQFF	TGTGCCAGTAGTGACCGGGAGGGCCGTTACAATGAGCAGTTCTTC
TRBJ2-5	NA	TRBV5-5	NA	CASSLGRGTQYF	TGTGCCAGCAGCTTGGGGCGGGGGACCCAGTACTTC
TRBJ2-1	TRBD1	TRBV14	NA	CASSQVGTGGTEQFF	TGTGCCAGCAGCCAAGTAGGGACAGGGGGCACTGAGCAGTTCTTC
TRBJ2-1	NA	TRBV7-2	NA	CASSPMGGSYNEQFF	TGTGCCAGCAGCCCTATGGGGGGTTCCTACAATGAGCAGTTCTTC
TRBJ2-1	TRBD2	TRBV5-4	NA	CASSGGLADLGPYNEQFF	TGTGCCAGCAGCGGGGGACTAGCGGACCTAGGACCCTACAATGAGCAGTTCTTC
TRBJ1-4	NA	TRBV19	NA	CASSIRGEKLFF	TGTGCCAGTAGTATTAGGGGAGAAAAACTGTTTTTT
TRBJ2-2	TRBD1	TRBV9	few	CASSVRQGNTGELFF	TGTGCCAGCAGCGTTAGACAGGGAAACACCGGGGAGCTGTTTTTT
TRBJ2-6	NA	TRBV5-1	NA	CATTNSLGANVLTF	TGCGCCACCACTAACTCTCTTGGGGCCAACGTCCTGACTTTC
TRBJ2-1	TRBD1	TRBV27	NA	CASSLGVRAGGKDEQFF	TGTGCCAGCAGTTTAGGTGTCAGGGCAGGGGGTAAAGATGAGCAGTTCTTC
TRBJ2-7	TRBD1	TRBV7-2	NA	CASSTSSYRGLNPVYEQYF	TGTGCCAGCAGCACCTCCTCCTACAGGGGGCTAAACCCGGTCTACGAGCAGTACTTC